This entry is about one TCR beta chain. There is no known antigen for this receptor. No clone much larger than this one lies a single base away; base qualities are absent. This entry is derived from a study of blood T cell repertoires in COVID-19 (dated by TCRdb to the early 2020s). Background on the whole study: The collaborator samples originated in the United States, Italy and Spain and spanned the acute and convalescent phases of COVID-19. The material from the prospective study consisted of cDNA or gDNA derived from T cells, B-cell-depleted T cells, or PBMCs. The dataset comprised deeply sampled blood TCRbeta repertoires from subjects exposed to, actively infected with, or recovered from COVID-19. The repertoires were released in a freely available public database meant as a resource for research on the immune response to SARS-CoV-2. Samples were obtained from the ongoing ImmuneRACE study (first 160 participants) and from 1,200 or so subjects provided by 6 global collaborators. Nearly every sample came with metadata listing a de-identified subject ID, COVID-19 status, age in years and sex. Where available, HLA class I and class II types were taken from metadata supplied by the sample provider and were not determined by assay-based typing. Broad study findings and their caveats: How much clinical and demographic metadata was included differed by source and by participant, and the metadata was provided uncurated.

Whole blood was collected in K2EDTA tubes by collaborating institutions according to the institutions' own protocols. For TCRbeta analysis, collaborators shipped samples in one of three forms: frozen whole blood, isolated PBMCs, or DNA extracted from either of those sample types. The immunoSEQ Assay, a bias-controlled multiplex PCR, was used to amplify TCRbeta CDR3 regions from genomic DNA. The paper's data handling went like this. Nucleated cell counts per sample were estimated from amplification of reference gene primers within the assay. Sequence reads were collapsed and filtered to measure the absolute abundance of every unique TCRbeta CDR3 rearrangement. For each sample, productive Simpson clonality was calculated as the square root of Simpson's diversity index over productive rearrangements. TCRdb carries this immuneACCESS record with in-frame sequences only. Its versions omit some clonotypes, under half of them owing to an unresolved V gene in the studies checked, with the rest unexplained. The DNA was the basis for D and trimming; V, J and clone size are from that table. The table for this sample lists around 160,000 clones; approximately 90% of them were counted only once. The top ten clones comprise 0.99% of the sample.

A distance of 12 bases separates the germline ends of V and J, which lose 4 bases and 8 bases respectively. Including cysteine and phenylalanine, the CDR3 has 13 amino acids. Only CDR3 DNA remains: 39 bases, in frame from the first base. According to the germline V gene, CDR1 reads KGHDR and CDR2 reads SFDVKD. The sequence was obtained from a man aged 18 to 29 with acute or convalescent COVID-19. Sequencing was carried out using peripheral blood. This receptor chain uses TRBV24-1 and TRBJ2-3; TRBD2 is possibly the D segment (5 matching bases). The DNA sequence is as follows: TGTGCCACCAGTGAAAGTCCTAGCTTTACGCAGTATTTT. This sequence encodes CATSESPSFTQYF.